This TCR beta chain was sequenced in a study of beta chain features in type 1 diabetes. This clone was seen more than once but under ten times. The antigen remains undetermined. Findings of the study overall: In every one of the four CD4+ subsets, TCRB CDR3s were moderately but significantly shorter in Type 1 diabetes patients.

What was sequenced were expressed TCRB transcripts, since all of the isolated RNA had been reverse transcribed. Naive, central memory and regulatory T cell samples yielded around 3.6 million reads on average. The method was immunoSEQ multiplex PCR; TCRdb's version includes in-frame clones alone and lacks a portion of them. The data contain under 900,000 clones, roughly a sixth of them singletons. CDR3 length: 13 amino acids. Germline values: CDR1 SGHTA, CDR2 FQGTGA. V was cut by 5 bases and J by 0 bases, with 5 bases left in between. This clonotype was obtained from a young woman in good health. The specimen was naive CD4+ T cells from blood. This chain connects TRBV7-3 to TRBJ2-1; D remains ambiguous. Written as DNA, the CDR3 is TGTGCCAGCAGCCGAAGCTCCTACAATGAGCAGTTCTTC. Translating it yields CASSRSSYNEQFF. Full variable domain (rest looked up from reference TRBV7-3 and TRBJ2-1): GAGVSQTPSNKVTEKGKYVELRCDPISGHTALYWYRQSLGQGPEFLIYFQGTGAADDSGLPNDRFFAVRPEGSVSTLKIQRTERGDSAVYLCASSRSSYNEQFFGPGTRLTVL.